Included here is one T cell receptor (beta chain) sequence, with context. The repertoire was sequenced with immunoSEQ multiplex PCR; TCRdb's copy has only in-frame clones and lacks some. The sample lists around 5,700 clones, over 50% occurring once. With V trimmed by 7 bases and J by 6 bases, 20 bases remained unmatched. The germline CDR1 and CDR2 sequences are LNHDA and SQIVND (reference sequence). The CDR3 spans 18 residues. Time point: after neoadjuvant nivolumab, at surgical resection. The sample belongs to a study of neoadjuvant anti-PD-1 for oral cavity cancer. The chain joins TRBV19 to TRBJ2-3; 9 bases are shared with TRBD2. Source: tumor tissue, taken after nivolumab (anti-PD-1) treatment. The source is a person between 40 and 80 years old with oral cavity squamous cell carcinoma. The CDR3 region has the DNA TGTGCCAGTAAGGAGATTGGGCGGCGCGGGAGGGCCAGTGATACGCAGTATTTT. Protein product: CASKEIGRRGRASDTQYF.